The 14 T cell receptor beta chains presented below share a single source sample, sequenced in a study of a mutant IDH1 vaccine in newly diagnosed glioma. Generated by immunoSEQ multiplex PCR, the TCRdb table keeps only in-frame clones and is missing some. Of tens of thousands of clones listed, roughly 80% are singletons. Time point meaning: baseline, week 1 (first vaccination visit). Treatment of the sample: pre-vaccination baseline after standard-of-care therapy. The material sequenced was PBMCs, taken from a glioma patient treated with radiotherapy, temozolomide or both. These receptors originate from a woman between 50 and 59 years old with glioma.

CDR3 protein: CASSLNPGTGITGELFF. The CDR3 DNA follows: TGCGCCAGCAGCTTGAACCCGGGGACAGGGATAACCGGGGAGCTGTTTTTT. This sequence joins TRBV5-1 and TRBJ2-2; TRBD1 agrees at 9 bases. The J segment lost 5 bases and the V segment lost 1 base, leaving 9 bases of the junction unmatched. Germline CDR1 is SGHRS and CDR2 is YFSETQ. There are 17 residues in the CDR3.

The genes are TRBV19 and TRBJ1-6, with 8 bases matching TRBD1. The length of the CDR3 is 19 residues. Per the germline V gene, CDR1 is LNHDA and CDR2 is SQIVND (reference sequence). V lost 3 bases to trimming and J lost 6 bases; unmatched junction nucleotides: 16. In nucleotides, the CDR3 is TGTGCCAGTAGTATGCGGTCAAACACAGGGGGTACTTTTAATTCACCCCTCCACTTT. This encodes CASSMRSNTGGTFNSPLHF.

On this clone itself: The sample has other DNA sequences that encode this CDR3 too. J is TRBJ1-2 and V is TRBV7-6, with TRBD1 matching over 8 bases. J was trimmed by 3 bases and V by 3 bases; bases with no gene match: 0. The CDR3 loop spans 13 amino acids. CDR1 and CDR2 from the germline V gene are SGHVS and FNYEAQ. DNA for the CDR3: TGTGCCAGCAGCTTGGACAGGGACTATGGCTACACCTTC. It yields the protein CASSLDRDYGYTF.

This CDR3 reads CASSFDDYQETQYF. In DNA form, the CDR3 reads TGTGCCAGCAGCTTTGATGACTACCAAGAGACCCAGTACTTC. The chain has TRBV7-9 and TRBJ2-5; D is undetermined. The CDR3 totals 14 residues. Germline values: CDR1 SEHNR, CDR2 FQNEAQ (reference sequence). The V and J ends lost 3 bases and 0 bases respectively, with 8 bases between them.

The count of this clone is one. The V gene is TRBV6-5, the J gene TRBJ1-2, with TRBD1 matching over 7 bases. Germline values: CDR1 MNHEY, CDR2 SVGAGI. J was trimmed by 8 bases and V by 4 bases; bases with no gene match: 7. CDR3 length: 13 amino acids. CDR3 protein: CASSLDRVTGYTF. The CDR3 bases are TGTGCCAGCAGTTTAGACAGGGTTACAGGCTACACCTTC.

V usage is TRBV9 and J usage is TRBJ1-2, with TRBD1 matching 9 bases. V was pared by 6 bases and J by 8 bases, with 8 bases of the junction left unmatched. Germline V gene lookup returns CDR1 SGDLS and CDR2 YYNGEE. This CDR3 is built from 13 residues. The CDR3 reads CASNTGGSGGYTF. In DNA, the CDR3 is TGTGCCAGCAACACAGGGGGCTCAGGGGGCTACACCTTC.

The V gene is TRBV4-2, the J gene TRBJ1-4; 8 bases agree with TRBD1. The CDR3 runs 17 residues. Germline CDR1 reads LGHNA; CDR2 reads YNFKEQ. The V and J ends lost 6 bases and 6 bases, in that order; junction bases with no gene match: 15. The CDR3 coding sequence is TGTGCCAGCAGGCCGTTGTCTCCACAGGGGGTTGATGAAAAACTGTTTTTT. It specifies CASRPLSPQGVDEKLFF.

The V call is TRBV28, the J call TRBJ2-5; weak D call: TRBD2 (6 bases). The germline V gene has CDR1 MDHEN and CDR2 SYDVKM. Trimming left V 2 bases short and J 1 base short, with 17 bases between. The CDR3 has 17 amino acids. CDR3 DNA: TGTGCCAGCAGTTTAGGGAGGACAAACCCTTTCCAAGAGACCCAGTACTTC. It codes for CASSLGRTNPFQETQYF. The full variable domain, in which reference TRBV28 and TRBJ2-5 provide the parts outside the CDR3, is DVKVTQSSRYLVKRTGEKVFLECVQDMDHENMFWYRQDPGLGLRLIYFSYDVKMKEKGDIPEGYSVSREKKERFSLILESASTNQTSMYLCASSLGRTNPFQETQYFGPGTRLLVL.

The genes are TRBV7-3 and TRBJ2-2; 8 bases are a match to TRBD2. The CDR3 consists of 15 residues. The V gene's germline CDR1 is SGHTA and CDR2 FQGTGA. V trimming: 4 bases; J trimming: 1 base; junction bases outside the gene matches: 2. The CDR3 nucleotides are TGTGCCAGCAGCTCGGGGGGGATGAACACCGGGGAGCTGTTTTTT. As protein: CASSSGGMNTGELFF.

V usage is TRBV15 and J usage is TRBJ1-5, with a possible D match to TRBD1 (5 bases). Trimming pared 0 bases from V and 0 bases from J, leaving 15 bases between. Germline V gene data show CDR1 as LNHNV and CDR2 as YYDKDF (reference sequence). This CDR3 contains 18 residues. CDR3 sequence (DNA): TGTGCCACCAGCAGAGACTTAATGGGGGGAAGTAGCAATCAGCCCCAGCATTTT. It yields the protein CATSRDLMGGSSNQPQHF.

The V and J genes are TRBV4-1 and TRBJ2-7; 10 nucleotides match TRBD2. Looked up from germline, CDR1 is MGHRA and CDR2 is YSYEKL. This CDR3 has 15 residues. V gave up 4 bases and J gave up 4 bases; unmatched junction bases: 7. CDR3 protein: CASSPSSGGKYEQYF. The CDR3 DNA follows: TGCGCCAGCAGCCCCTCTAGCGGGGGAAAATACGAGCAGTACTTC.

CDR3 sequence reads: CASSLRPGSSGNTIYF. The CDR3 bases are TGTGCCAGCAGCTTAAGGCCGGGGAGCTCTGGAAACACCATATATTTT. The chain joins TRBV7-6 to TRBJ1-3; D gene unclear. V shed 2 bases and J shed 0 bases, with 11 bases lying between them. Germline values: CDR1 SGHVS, CDR2 FNYEAQ. CDR3 length: 16 amino acids.

This chain links TRBV7-2 with TRBJ2-7, with D perhaps matching TRBD2 (7 bases). The CDR3 runs to 18 residues. Germline-derived CDR1 and CDR2 are SGHTA and FQGNSA. The V gene lost 5 bases and the J gene lost 2 bases, with 25 bases spanning the gap. DNA of the CDR3: TGTGCCAGCAGCCACCCAGCCGGGGGGCAATCCGTAACCTACGAGCAGTACTTC. Translated: CASSHPAGGQSVTYEQYF.

The table lists this clone with a count of one. The chain joins TRBV7-9 to TRBJ2-6; unclear D gene. The V end lost 3 bases, the J end lost 4 bases, and 1 base lay between the germline ends. Germline V gene lookup returns CDR1 SEHNR and CDR2 FQNEAQ (reference sequence). This CDR3 has 12 amino acids. The CDR3 region is CASSLGANVLTF. CDR3 DNA sequence: TGTGCCAGCAGCTTGGGGGCCAACGTCCTGACTTTC.